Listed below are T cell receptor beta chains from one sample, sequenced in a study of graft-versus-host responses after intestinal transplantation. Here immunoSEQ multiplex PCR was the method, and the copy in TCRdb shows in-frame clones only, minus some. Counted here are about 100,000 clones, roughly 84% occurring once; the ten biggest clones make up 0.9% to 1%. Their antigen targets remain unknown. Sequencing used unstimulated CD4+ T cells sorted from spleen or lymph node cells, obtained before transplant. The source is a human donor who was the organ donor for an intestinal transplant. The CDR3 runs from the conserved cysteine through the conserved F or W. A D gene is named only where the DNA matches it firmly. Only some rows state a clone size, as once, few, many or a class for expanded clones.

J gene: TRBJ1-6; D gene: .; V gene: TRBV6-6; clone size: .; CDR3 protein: CASSLRDRINSPLHF; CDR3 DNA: TGTGCCAGCAGCCTCAGAGACAGGATCAATTCACCCCTCCACTTT
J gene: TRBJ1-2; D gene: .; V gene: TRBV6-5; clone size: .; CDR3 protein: CASRRGPDYGYTF; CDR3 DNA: TGTGCCAGCAGGCGGGGACCGGACTATGGCTACACCTTC
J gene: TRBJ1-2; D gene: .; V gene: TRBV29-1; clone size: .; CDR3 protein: CSAHPTVKGYGYTF; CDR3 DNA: TGCAGCGCTCACCCGACAGTGAAGGGCTATGGCTACACCTTC
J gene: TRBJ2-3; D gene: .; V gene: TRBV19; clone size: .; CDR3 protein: CASRFTGRTDTQYF; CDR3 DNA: TGTGCCAGTAGATTCACAGGGAGAACAGATACGCAGTATTTT
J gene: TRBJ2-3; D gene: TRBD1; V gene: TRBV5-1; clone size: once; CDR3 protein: CASSPLTGGTDTQYF; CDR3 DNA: TGCGCCAGCAGCCCCCTGACAGGGGGCACAGATACGCAGTATTTT
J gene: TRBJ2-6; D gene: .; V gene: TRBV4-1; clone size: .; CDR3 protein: CASSQDRLRGANVLTF; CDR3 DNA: TGCGCCAGCAGCCAAGACAGGCTGCGGGGGGCCAACGTCCTGACTTTC
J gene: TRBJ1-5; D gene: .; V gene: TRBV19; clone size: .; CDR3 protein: CASSTVTDQPQHF; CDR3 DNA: TGTGCCAGTAGTACGGTGACAGACCAGCCCCAGCATTTT
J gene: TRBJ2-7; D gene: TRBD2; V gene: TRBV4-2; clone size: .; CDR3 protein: CASSQDLQRGWEQYF; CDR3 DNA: TGTGCCAGCAGCCAAGATCTCCAGCGGGGGTGGGAGCAGTACTTC
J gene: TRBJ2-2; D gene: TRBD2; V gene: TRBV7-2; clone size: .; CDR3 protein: CASSPPGLAFTGELFF; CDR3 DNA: TGTGCCAGCAGCCCCCCGGGACTAGCGTTTACCGGGGAGCTGTTTTTT
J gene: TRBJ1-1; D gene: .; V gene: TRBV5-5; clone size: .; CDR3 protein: CASSLNREAFF; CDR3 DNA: TGTGCCAGCAGCTTGAATCGGGAAGCTTTCTTT
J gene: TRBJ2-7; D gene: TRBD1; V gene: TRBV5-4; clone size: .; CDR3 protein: CASSQDRGSYEQYF; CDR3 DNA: TGTGCCAGCAGCCAGGACAGGGGGTCCTACGAGCAGTACTTC
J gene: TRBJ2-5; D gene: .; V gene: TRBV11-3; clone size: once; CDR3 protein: CASSLGLTEYQETQYF; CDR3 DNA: TGTGCCAGCAGCTTAGGGCTAACAGAGTACCAAGAGACCCAGTACTTC
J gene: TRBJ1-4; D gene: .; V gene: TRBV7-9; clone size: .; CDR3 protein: CASSFEGITTNEKLFF; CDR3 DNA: TGTGCCAGCAGCTTCGAAGGGATCACAACTAATGAAAAACTGTTTTTT
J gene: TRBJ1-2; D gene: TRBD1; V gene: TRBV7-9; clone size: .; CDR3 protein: CASSGQGQQDGYTF; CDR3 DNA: TGTGCCAGCAGCGGCCAGGGACAGCAAGATGGCTACACCTTC
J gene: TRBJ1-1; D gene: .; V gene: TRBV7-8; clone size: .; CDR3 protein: CASSLESRANTEAFF; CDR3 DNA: TGTGCCAGCAGCTTAGAGTCTCGGGCGAACACTGAAGCTTTCTTT
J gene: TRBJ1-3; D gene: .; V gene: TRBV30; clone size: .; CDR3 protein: CAWAGEGPERNTIYF; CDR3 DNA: TGTGCCTGGGCAGGCGAGGGACCCGAGCGAAACACCATATATTTT
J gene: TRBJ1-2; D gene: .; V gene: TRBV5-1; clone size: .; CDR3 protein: CASRATLWGDGYTF; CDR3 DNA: TGCGCCAGCAGGGCGACCCTGTGGGGAGATGGCTACACCTTC
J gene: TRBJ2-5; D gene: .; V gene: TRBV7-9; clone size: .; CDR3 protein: CASSPPAGMRETQYF; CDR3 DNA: TGTGCCAGCAGCCCCCCTGCGGGAATGCGAGAGACCCAGTACTTC
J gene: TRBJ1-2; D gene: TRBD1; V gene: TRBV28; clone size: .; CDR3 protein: CASSSPRDRAIYGYTF; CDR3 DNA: TGTGCCAGCAGTTCGCCGAGGGACAGGGCCATCTATGGCTACACCTTC
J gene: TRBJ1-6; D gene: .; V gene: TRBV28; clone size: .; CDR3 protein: CASKGVEPPLHF; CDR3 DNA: TGTGCCAGCAAAGGGGTGGAACCGCCCCTCCACTTT
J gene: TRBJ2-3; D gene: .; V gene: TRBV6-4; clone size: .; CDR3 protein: CASSETGRTDTQYF; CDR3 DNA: TGTGCCAGCAGTGAGACCGGGCGGACAGATACGCAGTATTTT
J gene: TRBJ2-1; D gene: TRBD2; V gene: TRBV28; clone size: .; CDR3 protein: CASSSYGGGSKDNEQFF; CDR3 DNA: TGTGCCAGCAGTTCCTATGGGGGAGGGAGCAAGGACAATGAGCAGTTCTTC
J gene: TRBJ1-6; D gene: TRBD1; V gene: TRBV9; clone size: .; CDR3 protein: CASSVGQGAHNSPLHF; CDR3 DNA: TGTGCCAGCAGCGTTGGACAGGGAGCTCATAATTCACCCCTCCACTTT
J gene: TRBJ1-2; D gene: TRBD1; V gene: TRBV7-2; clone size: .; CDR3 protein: CASSAQGEYYGYTF; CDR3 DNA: TGTGCCAGCAGCGCACAGGGGGAGTACTATGGCTACACCTTC
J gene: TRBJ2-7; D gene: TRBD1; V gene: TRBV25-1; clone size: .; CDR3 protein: CASSGQGRPYEQYF; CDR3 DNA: TGTGCCAGCAGCGGACAGGGCAGACCCTACGAGCAGTACTTC
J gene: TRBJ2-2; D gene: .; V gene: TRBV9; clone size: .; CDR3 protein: CASSGGAVAWGTGELFF; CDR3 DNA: TGTGCCAGCAGTGGGGGGGCAGTCGCTTGGGGCACCGGGGAGCTGTTTTTT
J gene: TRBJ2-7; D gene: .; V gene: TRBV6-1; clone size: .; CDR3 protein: CASSERFSGVAGGLYEQYF; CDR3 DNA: TGTGCCAGCAGTGAAAGGTTCAGCGGGGTGGCAGGGGGTTTGTACGAGCAGTACTTC
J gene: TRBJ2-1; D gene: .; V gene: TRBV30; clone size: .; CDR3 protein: CAWREDGGFKNNEQFF; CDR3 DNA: TGTGCCTGGAGGGAAGACGGGGGATTTAAAAACAATGAGCAGTTCTTC
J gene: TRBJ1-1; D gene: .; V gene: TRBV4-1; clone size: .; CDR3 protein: CASSQPIKNTEAFF; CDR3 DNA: TGCGCCAGCAGCCAACCCATAAAGAACACTGAAGCTTTCTTT
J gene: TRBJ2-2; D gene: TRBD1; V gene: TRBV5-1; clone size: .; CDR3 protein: CASSLGTGGYTGELFF; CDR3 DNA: TGCGCCAGCAGCTTGGGTACAGGGGGCTACACCGGGGAGCTGTTTTTT
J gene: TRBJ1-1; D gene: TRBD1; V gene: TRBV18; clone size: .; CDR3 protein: CASSPALTGGVNTEAFF; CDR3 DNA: TGTGCCAGCTCACCAGCCCTTACAGGGGGAGTGAACACTGAAGCTTTCTTT
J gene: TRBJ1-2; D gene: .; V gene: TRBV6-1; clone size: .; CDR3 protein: CASSEAGNYGYTF; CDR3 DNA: TGTGCCAGCAGTGAAGCCGGTAACTATGGCTACACCTTC
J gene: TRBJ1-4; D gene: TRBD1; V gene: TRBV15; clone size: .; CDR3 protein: CATRADRDRSDGFGEKLFF; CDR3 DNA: TGTGCCACCAGAGCCGACAGGGATCGGTCGGACGGCTTCGGCGAAAAACTGTTTTTT
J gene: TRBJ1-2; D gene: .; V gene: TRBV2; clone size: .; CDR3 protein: CASSEDPLGGYTF; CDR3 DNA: TGTGCCAGCAGTGAGGACCCCTTGGGTGGCTACACCTTC
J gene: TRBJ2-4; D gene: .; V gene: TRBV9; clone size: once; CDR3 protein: CASSAGVTNIQYF; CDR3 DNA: TGTGCCAGCAGCGCTGGGGTAACGAACATTCAGTACTTC
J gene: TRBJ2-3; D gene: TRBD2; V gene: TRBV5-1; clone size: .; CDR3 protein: CASSLRLPSGGADTQYF; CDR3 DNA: TGCGCCAGCAGCCTCCGACTGCCCAGCGGGGGAGCAGATACGCAGTATTTT
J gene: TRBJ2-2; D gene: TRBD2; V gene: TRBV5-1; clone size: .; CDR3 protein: CASSDLAGTGELFF; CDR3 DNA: TGCGCCAGCAGTGACCTAGCGGGCACCGGGGAGCTGTTTTTT
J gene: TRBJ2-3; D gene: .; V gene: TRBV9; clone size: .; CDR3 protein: CASSVGGGRADTQYF; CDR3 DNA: TGTGCCAGCAGCGTAGGGGGGGGCCGGGCAGATACGCAGTATTTT
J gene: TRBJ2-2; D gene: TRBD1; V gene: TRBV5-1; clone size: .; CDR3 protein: CASRTGTGGNTGELFF; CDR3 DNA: TGCGCCAGCAGAACCGGGACAGGGGGGAACACCGGGGAGCTGTTTTTT
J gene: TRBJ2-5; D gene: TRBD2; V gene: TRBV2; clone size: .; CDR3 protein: CASSKELAGLQETQYF; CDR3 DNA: TGTGCCAGCAGTAAAGAGCTAGCGGGGCTCCAAGAGACCCAGTACTTC
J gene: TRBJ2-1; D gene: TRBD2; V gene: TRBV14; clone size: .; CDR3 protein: CASSRLAGPGYNEQFF; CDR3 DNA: TGTGCCAGCAGCCGGCTAGCGGGCCCCGGGTACAATGAGCAGTTCTTC
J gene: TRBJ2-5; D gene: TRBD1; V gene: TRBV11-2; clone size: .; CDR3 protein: CASSYTRGQLETQYF; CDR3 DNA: TGTGCCAGCAGCTACACCCGGGGACAGCTGGAGACCCAGTACTTC
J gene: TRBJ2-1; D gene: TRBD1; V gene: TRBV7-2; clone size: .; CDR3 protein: CASSLKDRLNNEQFF; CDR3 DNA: TGTGCCAGCAGCTTAAAGGACAGGCTCAACAATGAGCAGTTCTTC
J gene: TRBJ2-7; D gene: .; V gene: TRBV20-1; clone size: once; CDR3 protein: CSARVTYEQYF; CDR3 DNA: TGCAGTGCTAGAGTGACCTACGAGCAGTACTTC
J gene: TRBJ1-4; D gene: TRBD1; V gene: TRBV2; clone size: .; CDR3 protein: CASSAGTGAIFNEKLFF; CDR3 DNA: TGTGCCAGCAGTGCCGGGACAGGGGCCATATTTAATGAAAAACTGTTTTTT
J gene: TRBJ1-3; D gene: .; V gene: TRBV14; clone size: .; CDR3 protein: CASSHPRGFFSSGNTIYF; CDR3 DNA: TGTGCCAGCAGCCACCCCCGGGGGTTTTTTAGCTCTGGAAACACCATATATTTT
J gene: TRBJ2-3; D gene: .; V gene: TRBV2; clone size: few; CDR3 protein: CASSPGDFTDTQYF; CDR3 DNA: TGTGCCAGCAGTCCGGGAGATTTCACAGATACGCAGTATTTT
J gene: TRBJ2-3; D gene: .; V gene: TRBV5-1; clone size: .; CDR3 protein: CASSLEGVRDTQYF; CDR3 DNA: TGCGCCAGCAGCCTGGAAGGGGTAAGAGATACGCAGTATTTT
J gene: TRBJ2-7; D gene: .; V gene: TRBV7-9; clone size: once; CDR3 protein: CASSLVAATHEQYF; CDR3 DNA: TGTGCCAGCAGCTTAGTGGCAGCCACTCACGAGCAGTACTTC
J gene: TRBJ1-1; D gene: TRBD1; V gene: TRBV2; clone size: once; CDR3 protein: CASTPKEGAWDTEAFF; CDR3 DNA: TGTGCCAGCACTCCAAAAGAGGGGGCTTGGGACACTGAAGCTTTCTTT
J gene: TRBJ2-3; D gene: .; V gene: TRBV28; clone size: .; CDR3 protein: CASSSVQLQGRSTDTQYF; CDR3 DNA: TGTGCCAGCAGTTCTGTCCAACTCCAGGGGCGTAGCACAGATACGCAGTATTTT
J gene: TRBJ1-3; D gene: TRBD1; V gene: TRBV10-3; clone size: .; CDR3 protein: CAIIKDRVPGNTIYF; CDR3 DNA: TGTGCCATCATTAAGGACAGGGTACCCGGAAACACCATATATTTT
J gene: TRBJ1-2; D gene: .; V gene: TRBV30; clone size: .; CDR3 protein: CAWRQGENYGYTF; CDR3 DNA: TGTGCCTGGAGGCAGGGAGAAAACTATGGCTACACCTTC
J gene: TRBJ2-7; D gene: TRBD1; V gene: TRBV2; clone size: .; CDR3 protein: CASRDGDRGYEQYF; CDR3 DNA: TGTGCCAGCAGAGACGGGGACAGGGGCTACGAGCAGTACTTC
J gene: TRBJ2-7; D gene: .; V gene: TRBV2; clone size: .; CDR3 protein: CASIRTSSSYEQYF; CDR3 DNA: TGTGCCAGCATTCGAACATCCAGCTCCTACGAGCAGTACTTC
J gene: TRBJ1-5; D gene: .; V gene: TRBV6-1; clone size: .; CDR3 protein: CASSGTGNQPQHF; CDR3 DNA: TGTGCCAGCAGCGGGACGGGCAATCAGCCCCAGCATTTT
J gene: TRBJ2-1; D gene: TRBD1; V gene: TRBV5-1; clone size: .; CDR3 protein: CASSSGTGAYNEQFF; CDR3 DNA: TGCGCCAGCAGCTCCGGGACAGGGGCCTACAATGAGCAGTTCTTC
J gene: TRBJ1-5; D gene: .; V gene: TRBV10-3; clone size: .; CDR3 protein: CAISESNTVQPQHF; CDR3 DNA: TGTGCCATCAGTGAGTCGAATACGGTCCAGCCCCAGCATTTT
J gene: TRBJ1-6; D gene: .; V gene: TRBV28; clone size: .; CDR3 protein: CASSLWQGTPTPLHF; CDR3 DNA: TGTGCCAGCAGTTTATGGCAAGGGACCCCCACGCCCCTCCACTTT
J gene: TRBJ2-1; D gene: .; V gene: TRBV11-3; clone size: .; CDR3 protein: CASSLDKGVGHNEQFF; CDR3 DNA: TGTGCCAGCAGCTTAGACAAGGGAGTGGGCCACAATGAGCAGTTCTTC